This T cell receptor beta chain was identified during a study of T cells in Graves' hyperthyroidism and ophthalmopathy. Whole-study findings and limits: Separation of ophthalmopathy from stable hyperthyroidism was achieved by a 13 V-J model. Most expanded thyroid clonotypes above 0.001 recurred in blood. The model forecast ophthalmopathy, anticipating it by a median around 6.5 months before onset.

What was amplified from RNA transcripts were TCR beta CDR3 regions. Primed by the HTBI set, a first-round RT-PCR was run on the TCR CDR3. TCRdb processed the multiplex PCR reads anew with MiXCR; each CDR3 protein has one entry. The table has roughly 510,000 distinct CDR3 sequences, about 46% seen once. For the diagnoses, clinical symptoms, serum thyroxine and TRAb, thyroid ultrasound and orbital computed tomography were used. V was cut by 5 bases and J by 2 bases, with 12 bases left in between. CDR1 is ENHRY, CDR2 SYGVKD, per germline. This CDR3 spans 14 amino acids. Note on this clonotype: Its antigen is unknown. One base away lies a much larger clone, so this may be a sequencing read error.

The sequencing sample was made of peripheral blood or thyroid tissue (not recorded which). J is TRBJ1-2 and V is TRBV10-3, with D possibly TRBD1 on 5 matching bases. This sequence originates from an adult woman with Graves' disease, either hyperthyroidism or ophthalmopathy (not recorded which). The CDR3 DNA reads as TGTGCCATCAGTCCGCCCGGGGGGAACTATGGCTACACCTTC. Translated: CAISPPGGNYGYTF.